This is a list of T cell receptor beta chains from one sample in a study of T-cell memory formation after mild COVID-19. Via MiXCR, TCRdb re-called the 5' RACE reads, giving one row per CDR3 protein. The table includes 410,000 or so distinct CDR3 sequences, under 25% detected once. Sample: PBMCs or a T cell subset sorted from them (not recorded which). These receptors were collected from an adult woman who had mild COVID-19 (a few samples of this study predate the infection). Cell type and time point are not known. Each CDR3 is given with its conserved first and last residue. Fields, in order: V gene, D gene, clone size, J gene, CDR3 length, CDR3 DNA, CDR3 protein. D genes are given only for firm matches. Part of the rows lack a size; the others show once, few, many or a class for expanded clones.

>TRBV5-5|-|-|TRBJ1-5|15
TGTGCCAGCAGCTTGGCCCGGGGCGGGAATCAGCCCCAGCATTTT
CASSLARGGNQPQHF
>TRBV7-2|-|many|TRBJ2-3|15
TGTGCCAGCAGCCCCGGGGTAGTGATCACAGATACGCAGTATTTT
CASSPGVVITDTQYF
>TRBV30|-|-|TRBJ2-2|14
TGTGCCTGGAGTAAGTCGGGGGCCACCGGGGAGCTGTTTTTT
CAWSKSGATGELFF
>TRBV4-1|-|-|TRBJ2-5|13
TGCGCCAGCAGCCAAGGCGGGGAAGAGACCCAGTACTTC
CASSQGGEETQYF
>TRBV5-1|-|-|TRBJ2-5|12
TGCGCCCAAGGCGGAGACCAAGAGACCCAGTACTTC
CAQGGDQETQYF
>TRBV5-1|-|many|TRBJ1-1|15
TGCGCCAGCAGCCCGGAGGGGAGGGCAGCGACCGAAGCTTTCTTT
CASSPEGRAATEAFF
>TRBV27|-|few|TRBJ2-4|16
TGTGCCAGCAGTTATTCACAGAAACTAGCCAAAAACATTCAGTACTTC
CASSYSQKLAKNIQYF
>TRBV4-1|-|-|TRBJ2-1|12
TGCGCCAGCAGCCAAGATTATGGGGAGCAGTTCTTC
CASSQDYGEQFF
>TRBV11-2|TRBD2|-|TRBJ2-1|15
TGTGCCAGCAGCTTAGGCGGGGGGCCCCACAATGAGCAGTTCTTC
CASSLGGGPHNEQFF
>TRBV5-1|-|few|TRBJ1-1|13
TGCGCCAGCAGCTTGGACCAGGGAAGGGAAGCTTTCTTT
CASSLDQGREAFF
>TRBV6-5|-|-|TRBJ1-5|16
TGTGCCAGCAGAGTCGGGGGGGCAAGTCCTAATCAGCCCCAGCATTTT
CASRVGGASPNQPQHF
>TRBV7-6|-|few|TRBJ1-1|14
TGTGCCAGCAGCTTAGGACTACCCCTTACTGAAGCTTTCTTT
CASSLGLPLTEAFF
>TRBV2|TRBD1|-|TRBJ2-1|15
TGTGCCAGCGGCCCAGGGACAGGGTGGGACGATGAGCAGTTCTTC
CASGPGTGWDDEQFF